These 26 T cell receptor beta chains originate from one sample sequenced in a study of CD8+CD57+ T cells in acquired aplastic anemia. CD8+CD57+ cell expansion had been shown by flow cytometry in patients chosen for sequencing. Genomic DNA served as template for TCR beta VDJ and CDR3 profiling. TCRdb reanalysed the reads using MiXCR and keeps one entry per CDR3 protein. This table has about 180,000 distinct CDR3 sequences, around 63% appearing once. Sequencing was performed on sorted CD4+, CD8+, or CD8+CD57+ T cells (not recorded which) from PBMCs. These receptors all stem from a human donor with aplastic anemia.

This clonotype was seen only a few times. The V gene is TRBV10-3, the J gene TRBJ1-3; TRBD1 aligns across 7 bases. This CDR3 region has 14 residues. Trimming at V came to 10 bases and at J to 9 bases, leaving 15 bases not matched to a gene. The germline CDR1 and CDR2 sequences are ENHRY and SYGVKD. In nucleotides, the CDR3 is TGTGCCACCCGACAGGGTACCGGACCTGGCACCATATATTTT. Its translation: CATRQGTGPGTIYF.

This clonotype is a singleton in its sample. The chain employs TRBV29-1 and TRBJ2-5; D not resolved. CDR1 SQVTM and CDR2 ANQGSEA come from the germline V gene. This CDR3 is built from 12 residues. Between the trimmed V and J ends, which lost 4 bases and 7 bases, there was a span of 13 bases. The DNA for the CDR3 is TGCAGCGTTGTAGCCCGGTATGGGACCCAGTACTTC. Translation gives CSVVARYGTQYF.

This clonotype was detected ten times or more. DNA of the CDR3: TGTGCCAGCGGTACAGTTCGACACATGAACACTGAAGCTTTCTTT. Its translation is CASGTVRHMNTEAFF. The chain carries TRBV2 and TRBJ1-1; D not certain. Between the trimmed V and J ends, which lost 8 bases and 0 bases, there was a span of 16 bases. CDR1 is SNHLY, CDR2 FYNNEI, per germline. There are 15 residues in the CDR3.

The genes are TRBV9 and TRBJ2-2, with D unresolved. The CDR3 runs 16 residues. CDR1 is SGDLS and CDR2 is YYNGEE in the germline V gene. V lost 2 bases, J lost 3 bases, and 14 bases lay in between. The DNA for the CDR3 is TGTGCCAGCAGCGTCTCTACGGGTGGCTACACCGGGGAGCTGTTTTTT. Its translation: CASSVSTGGYTGELFF.

The genes are TRBV9 and TRBJ1-1; tentative D call: TRBD1 (5 bases). CDR1 and CDR2 (germline): SGDLS, YYNGEE. CDR3 length: 12 amino acids. V was pared by 6 bases and J by 4 bases, with 10 bases between. The CDR3 sequence: CASKGASTEAFF. In DNA form, the CDR3 reads TGTGCCAGCAAAGGGGCCAGCACTGAAGCTTTCTTT.

This clonotype came up many times. This chain connects TRBV4-1 to TRBJ2-3; 10 bases are shared with TRBD1. Trimming took 1 base from V and 3 from J; bases not matched to a gene: 7. The germline V gene has CDR1 MGHRA and CDR2 YSYEKL. The CDR3 is 17 amino acids. The CDR3 DNA follows: TGCGCCAGCAGCCAAGCGGGACAGGGGAGGTGGACAGATACGCAGTATTTT. This gives the protein CASSQAGQGRWTDTQYF.

The table lists this clonotype with a few counts. The rearrangement links TRBV5-1 to TRBJ2-7; no clear D. V was clipped by 7 bases and J by 2 bases, with 13 bases between them. Per germline, CDR1 SGHRS and CDR2 YFSETQ. The CDR3 runs to 13 residues. The CDR3 DNA sequence: TGCGCCAGCCTGAACCTTGGGGCCTACGAGCAGTACTTC. Amino acid sequence: CASLNLGAYEQYF.

The chain uses TRBV29-1 and TRBJ2-5; no clear D. The germline gives CDR1 SQVTM, CDR2 ANQGSEA. Trimming shortened V by 2 bases and J by 2 bases, and 6 bases separated the two germline ends. The CDR3 has 12 residues. The CDR3 spells CSVEQRQETQYF. The CDR3 bases are TGCAGCGTTGAACAGAGACAAGAGACCCAGTACTTC.

This chain links TRBV6-1 with TRBJ2-5; D not certain. Looked up from germline, CDR1 is MNHNS and CDR2 is SASEGT. The V gene lost 5 bases and the J gene lost 2 bases, with 12 bases spanning the gap. CDR3 length: 14 amino acids. CDR3 sequence (DNA): TGTGCCAGCAGTTACAACGCGGAACAAGAGACCCAGTACTTC. The encoded protein is CASSYNAEQETQYF.

This clonotype was found once. One junction end disagrees with the germline gene, perhaps due to a read error. V and J are TRBV29-1 and TRBJ2-5, with D tentatively TRBD2 (6 bases). This CDR3 has 13 amino acids. Germline CDR1 reads SQVTM; CDR2 reads ANQGSEA. Here the CDR3 reads CSVVGREVENQYF. Written as DNA, the CDR3 is TGCAGCGTCGTTGGCAGGGAGGTTGAGAACCAGTACTTC.

For this clonotype: At one end, the junction sequence differs from germline, possibly due to a read error. The gene calls are TRBV6-5 and TRBJ1-2; a possible D gene is TRBD1 (6 bases). The germline CDR1 and CDR2 sequences are MNHEY and SVGAGI. The CDR3 loop spans 14 amino acids. The CDR3 DNA reads TGTACCAGCAGTTACGCAGGGGCCTACTATGGCTACACCTTC. Protein sequence: CTSSYAGAYYGYTF.

This clonotype was counted a few times. The chain uses TRBV20-1 and TRBJ2-3; D possibly uses TRBD1 or TRBD2 (6 bases each). V lost 3 bases, J lost 5 bases, and 15 bases lay in between. CDR1 DFQATT and CDR2 SNEGSKA come from the germline V gene (reference sequence). The CDR3 sequence is 14 residues long. CDR3: CSARPGGAGDTQYF. The CDR3 coding sequence is TGCAGTGCTAGGCCCGGGGGCGCGGGAGATACGCAGTATTTT.

V usage is TRBV9 and J usage is TRBJ2-2, with TRBD1 matching over 10 bases. V lost 0 bases, J lost 3 bases, and 5 bases stayed unmatched. The CDR3 length is 17 residues. The germline CDR1 and CDR2 sequences are SGDLS and YYNGEE. CDR3 in amino acids: CASSVAGTGAYTGELFF. CDR3 DNA sequence: TGTGCCAGCAGCGTAGCTGGGACAGGGGCGTACACCGGGGAGCTGTTTTTT.

In this sample, this clonotype turned up many times. CDR3 DNA sequence: TGCGCCAGCAGCTCCCAAACAGGGAGGGTCTACGAGCAGTACTTC. Protein: CASSSQTGRVYEQYF. V and J are TRBV5-1 and TRBJ2-7, with TRBD2 as a possible D gene (7 bases). The CDR3 totals 15 residues. The V gene's germline CDR1 is SGHRS and CDR2 YFSETQ. Between the trimmed V and J ends, which lost 3 bases and 3 bases, there was a span of 16 bases.

With respect to this clonotype: A junction end diverges from the germline sequence, so it may reflect a read error. The V gene is TRBV5-1, the J gene TRBJ2-5, with TRBD1 as a possible D gene (6 bases). This CDR3 is built from 15 residues. Germline-derived CDR1 and CDR2 are SGHRS and YFSETQ. The CDR3 bases are TGCGCCAGCAGCTTTGAACAGGGACGTGGAGAGACCCAGCACTTC. Encoded protein: CASSFEQGRGETQHF. The whole variable domain, remainder taken from reference TRBV5-1 and TRBJ2-5, is KAGVTQTPRYLIKTRGQQVTLSCSPISGHRSVSWYQQTPGQGLQFLFEYFSETQRNKGNFPGRFSGRQFSNSRSEMNVSTLELGDSALYLCASSFEQGRGETQHFGPGTRLLVL.

This clonotype was picked up a small number of times. The chain uses TRBV7-8 and TRBJ1-5; a weak D match, TRBD1 (6 bases). Germline assignment: CDR1 SGHVS and CDR2 FQNEAQ. V dropped 8 bases and J dropped 5 bases, with 16 bases sitting between them. This CDR3 contains 14 residues. The CDR3 DNA reads TGTGCCAGCTCCGGAGGGGCAGGGGATCAGCCCCAGCATTTT. This encodes CASSGGAGDQPQHF.

The rearrangement uses TRBV7-2 and TRBJ2-7, with TRBD1 matching 9 bases. The CDR3 totals 16 residues. The ends lost 2 bases at V and 5 bases at J; junction bases unmatched: 10. From germline, CDR1 is SGHTA and CDR2 FQGNSA. Here the CDR3 reads CASSLIYADRGHEQYF. The DNA for the CDR3 is TGTGCCAGCAGCTTAATTTACGCGGACAGGGGTCACGAGCAGTACTTC.

V is TRBV6-4 and J is TRBJ2-3; 12 nucleotides agree with TRBD2. Unmatched junction bases numbered 1, after V lost 5 bases and J lost 1 base. The germline CDR1 and CDR2 sequences are MRHNA and SNTAGT. The CDR3 length is 15 residues. The CDR3 DNA reads TGTGCCAGCAGTCGGACTAGCGGGGGCACAGATACGCAGTATTTT. Amino acids: CASSRTSGGTDTQYF.

In DNA form, the CDR3 reads TGCAGTGCTAGAGAGAGGGGGGAAAGCTATGGCTACACCTTC. It yields the protein CSARERGESYGYTF. The gene calls are TRBV20-1 and TRBJ1-2; a possible D gene is TRBD1 (6 bases). The CDR3 has 14 residues. In germline, CDR1 is DFQATT, CDR2 SNEGSKA (reference sequence). V dropped 0 bases and J dropped 4 bases, with 12 bases sitting between them.

This clonotype was observed a handful of times. The rearrangement joins TRBV7-6 to TRBJ2-7; 9 nucleotides match TRBD1. The CDR3 sequence is 15 residues long. Trimming at V came to 4 bases and at J to 3 bases, leaving 7 bases not matched to a gene. Germline V gene data show CDR1 as SGHVS and CDR2 as FNYEAQ. The CDR3 sequence is CASSYGTGQYYEQYF. The CDR3, as DNA: TGTGCCAGCAGCTATGGGACAGGGCAGTACTACGAGCAGTACTTC. Supplemented by reference TRBV7-6 and TRBJ2-7, the full variable domain reads GAGVSQSPRYKVTKRGQDVALRCDPISGHVSLYWYRQALGQGPEFLTYFNYEAQQDKSGLPNDRFSAERPEGSISTLTIQRTEQRDSAMYRCASSYGTGQYYEQYFGPGTRLTVT.

This clonotype was recorded many times. The V and J genes are TRBV5-1 and TRBJ1-1; D gene ambiguous. Germline V gives CDR1 SGHRS, CDR2 YFSETQ. V was clipped by 1 base and J by 12 bases, with 19 bases between them. The CDR3 loop spans 14 amino acids. This CDR3 reads CASSLSAGGPETFF. The CDR3 nucleotides are TGCGCCAGCAGCTTGTCCGCGGGCGGCCCTGAGACTTTCTTT.

V is TRBV7-2 and J is TRBJ1-1, with 9 positions matching TRBD1. This CDR3 contains 16 residues. Germline V CDR1 and CDR2: SGHTA, FQGNSA. V lost 1 base and J lost 3; bases outside the gene matches: 6. CDR3 DNA: TGTGCCAGCAGCTTAGGGTCCGGGACAGGGTACACTGAAGCTTTCTTT. Amino acids: CASSLGSGTGYTEAFF.

The sample holds one count of this clonotype. The V gene is TRBV19, the J gene TRBJ1-2; D might be TRBD1 (5 bases). Per germline, CDR1 LNHDA and CDR2 SQIVND (reference sequence). The CDR3 consists of 16 residues. Between the trimmed V and J ends, which lost 0 bases and 2 bases, there was a span of 13 bases. CDR3 protein: CASSIEVGGTNYGYTF. DNA for the CDR3: TGTGCCAGTAGTATAGAAGTCGGGGGGACCAACTATGGCTACACCTTC.

This clonotype turned up a few times. The V call is TRBV25-1, the J call TRBJ1-6, with D unresolved. The germline V gene has CDR1 MGHDK and CDR2 SYGVNS. V lost 11 bases and J 7 bases, leaving 15 bases between the germline ends. The CDR3 loop spans 13 amino acids. This CDR3 is CASSGPNNSPLHF. The CDR3, as DNA: TGTGCCTCGTCGGGTCCAAACAATTCACCCCTCCACTTT.

V and J are TRBV29-1 and TRBJ1-2, with D perhaps TRBD1 (5 bases). Trimming pared 6 bases from V and 1 base from J, leaving 12 bases between. Germline V gene sequence: CDR1 SQVTM, CDR2 ANQGSEA. The CDR3 loop spans 13 amino acids. For the CDR3, the DNA is TGCAGCGTGGGGGGTGCAGATAACTATGGCTACACCTTC. Residues: CSVGGADNYGYTF.

This clonotype has just a few counts. The genes are TRBV15 and TRBJ2-7, with D uncertain. This CDR3 is 14 amino acids long. Per the germline V gene, CDR1 is LNHNV and CDR2 is YYDKDF (reference sequence). V was clipped by 4 bases and J by 0 bases, with 10 bases between them. CDR3 in amino acids: CATSILGPSYEQYF. The DNA for the CDR3 is TGTGCCACCAGCATACTGGGTCCCTCCTACGAGCAGTACTTC.